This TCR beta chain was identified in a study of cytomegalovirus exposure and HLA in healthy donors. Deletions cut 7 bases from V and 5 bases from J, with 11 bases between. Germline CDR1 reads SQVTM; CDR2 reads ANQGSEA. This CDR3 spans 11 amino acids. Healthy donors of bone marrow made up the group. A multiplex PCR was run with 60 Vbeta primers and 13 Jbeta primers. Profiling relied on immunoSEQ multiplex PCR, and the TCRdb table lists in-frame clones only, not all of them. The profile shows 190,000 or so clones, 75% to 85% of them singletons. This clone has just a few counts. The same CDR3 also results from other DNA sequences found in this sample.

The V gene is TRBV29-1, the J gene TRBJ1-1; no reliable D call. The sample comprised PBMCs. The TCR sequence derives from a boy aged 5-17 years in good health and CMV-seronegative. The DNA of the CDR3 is TGCAGCGGCTTACGAGGGACTGAAGCTTTCTTT. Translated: CSGLRGTEAFF.